Listed below are T cell receptor beta chains from one sample, sequenced in a study of T cells in Graves' hyperthyroidism and ophthalmopathy. MiXCR, run by TCRdb on the multiplex PCR reads, gives a single entry per CDR3 protein. The repertoire holds about 560,000 distinct CDR3 sequences, around 17% seen once, with around a sixth in the top ten. The sequenced sample was blood. These receptor sequences come from a woman aged 18-29 years with Graves' hyperthyroidism. The CDR3 runs from the conserved cysteine through the conserved F or W. A D gene is named only where the DNA matches it firmly. Only part of the rows carry a size: once, few, many, or a class if the clone is expanded.

j_call | clone_size | d_call | v_call | cdr3_nt | cdr3_aa
TRBJ2-5 | NA | NA | TRBV13 | TGTGCCAGCAGCGCACGCATCCAAGAGACCCAGTACTTC | CASSARIQETQYF
TRBJ2-2 | many | NA | TRBV24-1 | TGTGCCACCAGTGTGACAGGACCAAACACCGGGGAGCTGTTTTTT | CATSVTGPNTGELFF
TRBJ1-5 | few | NA | TRBV29-1 | TGCAGCGTTGAGTTAGGGGTAGGTCAGCCCCAGCATTTT | CSVELGVGQPQHF
TRBJ2-3 | many | TRBD2 | TRBV11-2 | TGTGCCAGCAGCTCCCGCAGCGGGGTTGGGGCTACGCAGTATTTT | CASSSRSGVGATQYF
TRBJ2-3 | few | NA | TRBV7-2 | TGTGCCAGCAGCTTAGTAGGGACGGATAGGACAGATACGCAGTATTTT | CASSLVGTDRTDTQYF
TRBJ2-7 | many | TRBD2 | TRBV27 | TGTGCCAGCAGTCGCGGGAGCCCCATGCATGAGCAGTACTTC | CASSRGSPMHEQYF
TRBJ1-2 | NA | NA | TRBV6-1 | TGTGCCAGCAGTTCCCTCGGGGGGGGCAACTATGGCTACACCTTC | CASSSLGGGNYGYTF
TRBJ2-6 | few | NA | TRBV5-1 | TGCGCCAGCAGCTTCTTTCGCCGGACTACGGCTGGGGCCAACGTCCTGACTTTC | CASSFFRRTTAGANVLTF
TRBJ1-4 | few | NA | TRBV20-1 | TGCAGTGCTAGAGCAGCATTTAATGAAAAACTGTTTTTT | CSARAAFNEKLFF
TRBJ2-2 | NA | TRBD2 | TRBV6-5 | TGTGCCAGCAGCTATAGCGGGGGGGCCGTCGGGGAGCTGTTTTTT | CASSYSGGAVGELFF
TRBJ2-7 | many | NA | TRBV28 | TGTGCCAGCAGTTCTGGGGGATCCTACGAGCAGTACTTC | CASSSGGSYEQYF
TRBJ1-3 | few | TRBD1 | TRBV6-6 | TGTGCCAGCAGTTACCGACCCCCGGGACAGGCTCCTGGAAACACCATATATTTT | CASSYRPPGQAPGNTIYF
TRBJ2-1 | NA | TRBD2 | TRBV5-1 | TGCGCCAGCAGCCGGCTTAAGGGCGGGGGGGCCAATGAGCAGTTCTTC | CASSRLKGGGANEQFF
TRBJ2-1 | NA | TRBD2 | TRBV12-3/TRBV12-4 | TGTGCCAGCAGCCCGACTAGCGGGAGAGGGGAGCAGTTCTTC | CASSPTSGRGEQFF
TRBJ2-7 | few | NA | TRBV5-6 | TGTGCCAGCAGCCCCACCCCGGCAGGGAGCCACGGGCAGTACTTC | CASSPTPAGSHGQYF
TRBJ2-3 | many | TRBD1 | TRBV10-2 | TGCGCCAGCAGATGGGGGACAGGCACAGATACGCAGTATTTT | CASRWGTGTDTQYF
TRBJ2-1 | NA | TRBD2 | TRBV24-1 | TGTGCCACCAGTGCCAGAGGGGGCAGGGGGCTAGCGGGAGCCTACAATGAGCAGTTCTTC | CATSARGGRGLAGAYNEQFF
TRBJ1-1 | few | NA | TRBV7-9 | TGTGCCAGCAGCAAGCAAAACACTGAAGCTTTCTTT | CASSKQNTEAFF
TRBJ2-6 | few | TRBD2 | TRBV20-1 | TGCAGTGCCGGCGGGGGTGCTGGGGCCAACGTCCTGACTTTC | CSAGGGAGANVLTF
TRBJ1-6 | NA | NA | TRBV9 | TGTGCCAGCAGCGTAGGGAGGGGTCCTAATTCACCCCTCCACTTT | CASSVGRGPNSPLHF
TRBJ2-5 | many | NA | TRBV3-1 | TGTGCCAGCAGCCAAGTTTCAGGGGCCCTCCAAGAGACCCAGTACTTC | CASSQVSGALQETQYF
TRBJ2-3 | many | NA | TRBV24-1 | TGTGCCACCAGTGGTGGCCTCACAGATACGCAGTATTTT | CATSGGLTDTQYF
TRBJ1-2 | few | NA | TRBV10-3 | TGTGCCATAAAGGGACCGGGACTGAGAAACTATGGCTACACCTTC | CAIKGPGLRNYGYTF
TRBJ2-6 | many | NA | TRBV28 | TGTGCCAGCAGTCCTCCAGGGTCAGGGGCCAACGTCCTGACTTTC | CASSPPGSGANVLTF
TRBJ2-2 | NA | TRBD2 | TRBV4-2 | TGTGCCAGCAGCCACCCGGGAGGCACCGGGGAGCTGTTTTTT | CASSHPGGTGELFF
TRBJ2-1 | many | TRBD1 | TRBV5-1 | TGCGCCAGCAGCGTAGGGACAGGGGTTGAGCAGTTCTTC | CASSVGTGVEQFF
TRBJ2-5 | many | NA | TRBV7-8 | TGTGCCAGCAGCAGAACCGGGACACGACGAGAGACCCAGTACTTC | CASSRTGTRRETQYF
TRBJ2-2 | many | NA | TRBV6-5 | TGTGCCAGCAGTTACATGGGAACAGGCACCGGGGAGCTGTTTTTT | CASSYMGTGTGELFF
TRBJ2-7 | NA | NA | TRBV29-1 | TGCAGCGTTGTACTGACCCGAAGGAACTACGAGCAGTACTTC | CSVVLTRRNYEQYF
TRBJ2-7 | few | TRBD2 | TRBV24-1 | TGTGCCACCAGTTCGGGGGGATTACCCTACGAGCAGTACTTC | CATSSGGLPYEQYF
TRBJ1-1 | few | NA | TRBV5-6 | TGTGCCAGCAGCAAGGGGTGGGGAACTGAAGCTTTCTTT | CASSKGWGTEAFF
TRBJ2-1 | few | TRBD2 | TRBV28 | TGTGCCAGCAGGCCAACTAGCGGATTCTCCTACAATGAGCAGTTCTTC | CASRPTSGFSYNEQFF
TRBJ2-1 | many | NA | TRBV2 | TGTGCCAGCAGTGAAGACCGCCGACGCTTAATGAAACAGTTCTTC | CASSEDRRRLMKQFF
TRBJ2-3 | few | NA | TRBV4-2 | TGTGCCAGCAGCCAAATGAGCGGAAGCACAGATACGCAGTATTTT | CASSQMSGSTDTQYF
TRBJ2-5 | NA | TRBD1 | TRBV7-3 | TGTGCCAGCAGCTTAATGAGGGGGCCCCAAGAGACCCAGTACTTC | CASSLMRGPQETQYF
TRBJ1-2 | few | NA | TRBV14 | TGTGCCAGCAGCCCATTCGCGAGTAATGGCTACACCTTC | CASSPFASNGYTF
TRBJ2-7 | many | NA | TRBV7-9 | TGTGCCAGCAGCTTAGGTGGGGGCGAGCAGTACTTC | CASSLGGGEQYF
TRBJ2-3 | few | TRBD1 | TRBV6-4 | TGTGCCAGCAGCCCCACGGGGCAGGGGGCAACAGATACGCAGTATTTT | CASSPTGQGATDTQYF
TRBJ1-4 | NA | NA | TRBV7-3 | TGTGCCAGCATCTTTGGGGCAACTAATGAAAAACTGTTTTTT | CASIFGATNEKLFF
TRBJ2-1 | many | TRBD2 | TRBV20-1 | TGCAGTGCTAGAGATGGCGCTAGCGGGGGGTTAGCCAATGAGCAGTTCTTC | CSARDGASGGLANEQFF
TRBJ1-4 | NA | NA | TRBV19 | TGTGCCAGTAGTTCCAGGAGCAATGAAAAACTGTTTTTT | CASSSRSNEKLFF